This T cell receptor beta chain was obtained from a study of T cell changes during pregnancy in multiple sclerosis. The J segment lost 4 bases and the V segment lost 4 bases, leaving 7 bases of the junction unmatched. The CDR3 is made up of 17 amino acids. CDR1 is SGHAT and CDR2 is FQNNGV in the germline V gene. TCRdb's table, derived via immunoSEQ multiplex PCR, lists solely in-frame clones and lacks some. The repertoire includes more than 55,000 clones, roughly 90% of them detected once, and approximately 3.8% sits in the top ten. The material sequenced was peripheral blood, taken after pregnancy. This TCR was recovered from a female donor in good health, enrolled as a control in a pregnancy study. The chain is built from TRBV11-2 and TRBJ2-1; 13 positions agree with TRBD2. The CDR3 DNA reads as TGTGCCAGCAGCTCCCGACTAGCGGGGGGACTTTACAATGAGCAGTTCTTC. Its protein is CASSSRLAGGLYNEQFF.